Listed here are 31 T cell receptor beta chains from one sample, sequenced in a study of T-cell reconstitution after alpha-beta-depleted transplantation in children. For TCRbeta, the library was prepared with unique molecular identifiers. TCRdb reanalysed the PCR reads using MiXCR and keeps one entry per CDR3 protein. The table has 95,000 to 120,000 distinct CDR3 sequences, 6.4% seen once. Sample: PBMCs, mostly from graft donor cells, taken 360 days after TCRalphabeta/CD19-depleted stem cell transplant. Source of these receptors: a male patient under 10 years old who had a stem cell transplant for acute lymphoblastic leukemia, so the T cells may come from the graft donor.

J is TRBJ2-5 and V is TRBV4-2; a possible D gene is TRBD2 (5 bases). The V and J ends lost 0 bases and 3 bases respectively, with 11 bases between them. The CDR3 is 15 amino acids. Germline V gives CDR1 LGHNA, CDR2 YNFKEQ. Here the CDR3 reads CASSQDRGFEETQYF. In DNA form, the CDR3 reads TGTGCCAGCAGCCAAGATCGAGGGTTCGAAGAGACCCAGTACTTC.

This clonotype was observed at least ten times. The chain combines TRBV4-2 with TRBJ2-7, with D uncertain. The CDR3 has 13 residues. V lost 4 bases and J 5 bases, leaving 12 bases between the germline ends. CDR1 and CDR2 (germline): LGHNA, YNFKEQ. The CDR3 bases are TGTGCCAGCAGCCTCCGGTCTTACGACGAGCAGTACTTC. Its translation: CASSLRSYDEQYF.

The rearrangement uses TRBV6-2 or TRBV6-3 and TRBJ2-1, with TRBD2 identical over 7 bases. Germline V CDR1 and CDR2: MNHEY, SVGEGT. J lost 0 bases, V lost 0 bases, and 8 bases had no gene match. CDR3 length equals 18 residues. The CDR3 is CASSYSSHLAASYNEQFF. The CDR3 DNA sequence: TGTGCCAGCAGTTACTCGAGTCACCTAGCGGCCTCCTACAATGAGCAGTTCTTC.

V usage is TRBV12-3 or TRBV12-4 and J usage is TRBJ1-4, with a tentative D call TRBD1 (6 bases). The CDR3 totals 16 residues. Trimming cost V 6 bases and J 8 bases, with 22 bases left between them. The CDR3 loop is CASSQRTVLREEKLFF. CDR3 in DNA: TGTGCCAGCAGCCAAAGGACAGTGTTAAGGGAGGAAAAACTGTTTTTT.

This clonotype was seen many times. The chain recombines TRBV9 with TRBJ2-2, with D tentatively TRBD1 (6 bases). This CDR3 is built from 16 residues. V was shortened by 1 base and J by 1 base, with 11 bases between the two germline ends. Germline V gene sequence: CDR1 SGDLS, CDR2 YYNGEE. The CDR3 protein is CASSVTRGRNTGELFF. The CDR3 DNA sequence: TGTGCCAGCAGCGTAACCAGGGGTAGGAACACCGGGGAGCTGTTTTTT.

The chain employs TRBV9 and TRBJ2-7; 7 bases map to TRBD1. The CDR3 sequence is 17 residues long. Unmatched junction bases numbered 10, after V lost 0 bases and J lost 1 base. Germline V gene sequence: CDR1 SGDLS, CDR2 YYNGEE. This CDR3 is CASSVEGEGAPSYEQYF. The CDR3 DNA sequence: TGTGCCAGCAGCGTAGAGGGCGAGGGGGCCCCGTCCTACGAGCAGTACTTC.

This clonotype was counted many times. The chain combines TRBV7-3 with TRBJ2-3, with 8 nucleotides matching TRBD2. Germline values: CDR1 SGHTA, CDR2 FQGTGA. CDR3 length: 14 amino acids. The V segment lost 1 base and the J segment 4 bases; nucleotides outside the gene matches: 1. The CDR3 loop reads CASSLSGRPDTQYF. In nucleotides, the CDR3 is TGTGCCAGCAGCTTAAGCGGGAGGCCAGATACGCAGTATTTT.

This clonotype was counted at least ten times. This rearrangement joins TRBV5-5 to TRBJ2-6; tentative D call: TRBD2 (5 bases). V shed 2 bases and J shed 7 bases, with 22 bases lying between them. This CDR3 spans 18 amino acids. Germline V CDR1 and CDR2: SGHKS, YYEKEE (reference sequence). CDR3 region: CASSLIGVPSIGANVLTF. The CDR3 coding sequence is TGTGCCAGCAGCTTAATCGGGGTCCCCTCAATCGGAGCCAACGTCCTGACTTTC.

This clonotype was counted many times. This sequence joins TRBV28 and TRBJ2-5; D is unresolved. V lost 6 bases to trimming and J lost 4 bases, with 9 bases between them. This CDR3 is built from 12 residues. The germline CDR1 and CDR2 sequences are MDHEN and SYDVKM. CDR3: CASRTTGETQYF. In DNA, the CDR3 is TGTGCCAGCAGGACAACTGGAGAGACCCAGTACTTC.

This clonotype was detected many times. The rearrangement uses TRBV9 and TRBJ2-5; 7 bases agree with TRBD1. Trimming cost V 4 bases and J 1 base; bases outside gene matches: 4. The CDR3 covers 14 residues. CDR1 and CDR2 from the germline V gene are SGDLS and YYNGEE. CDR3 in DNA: TGTGCCAGCAGCTCCCGGGACAGCCAAGAGACCCAGTACTTC. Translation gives CASSSRDSQETQYF.

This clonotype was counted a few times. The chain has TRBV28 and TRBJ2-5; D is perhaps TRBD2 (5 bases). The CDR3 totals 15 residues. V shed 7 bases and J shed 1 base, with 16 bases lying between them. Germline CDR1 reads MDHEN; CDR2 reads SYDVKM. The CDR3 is CASTPGRRGQETQYF. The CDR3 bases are TGTGCCAGCACCCCGGGGAGAAGAGGCCAAGAGACCCAGTACTTC.

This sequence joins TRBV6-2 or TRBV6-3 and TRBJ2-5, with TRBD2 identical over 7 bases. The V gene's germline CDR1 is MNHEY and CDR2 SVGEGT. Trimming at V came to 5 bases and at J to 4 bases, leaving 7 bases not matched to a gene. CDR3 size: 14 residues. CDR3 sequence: CASSHGGRLETQYF. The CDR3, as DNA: TGTGCCAGCAGTCACGGGGGGAGGCTAGAGACCCAGTACTTC.

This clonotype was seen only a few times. The DNA of the CDR3 is TGTGCCAGCAGTGAATTGGCGGAAATCACAGATACGCAGTATTTT. As protein: CASSELAEITDTQYF. The V and J genes are TRBV25-1 and TRBJ2-3, with D unresolved. The CDR3 has 15 residues. Germline V lookup: CDR1 MGHDK, CDR2 SYGVNS. V was shortened by 1 base and J by 2 bases, with 10 bases between the two germline ends.

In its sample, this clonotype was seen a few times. This CDR3 reads CASSSRAPWEQYF. In DNA form, the CDR3 reads TGTGCCAGCAGTTCACGGGCCCCTTGGGAGCAGTACTTC. J is TRBJ2-7 and V is TRBV27, with D uncertain. The V end lost 4 bases, the J end lost 7 bases, and 14 bases lay between the germline ends. The CDR3 extends over 13 amino acids. Germline CDR1 MNHEY, CDR2 SMNVEV (reference sequence).

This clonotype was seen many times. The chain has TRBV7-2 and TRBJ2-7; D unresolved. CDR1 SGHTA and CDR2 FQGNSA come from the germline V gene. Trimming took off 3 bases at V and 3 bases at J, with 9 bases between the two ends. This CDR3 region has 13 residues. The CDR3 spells CASSFGRFYEQYF. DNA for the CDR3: TGTGCCAGCAGCTTCGGAAGATTCTACGAGCAGTACTTC.

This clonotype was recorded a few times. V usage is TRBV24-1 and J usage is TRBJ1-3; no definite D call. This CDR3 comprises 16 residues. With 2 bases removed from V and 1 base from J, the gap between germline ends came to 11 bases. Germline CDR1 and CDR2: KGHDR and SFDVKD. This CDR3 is CATSDWSETSGNTIYF. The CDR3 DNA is TGTGCCACCAGTGATTGGTCGGAGACATCTGGAAACACCATATATTTT.

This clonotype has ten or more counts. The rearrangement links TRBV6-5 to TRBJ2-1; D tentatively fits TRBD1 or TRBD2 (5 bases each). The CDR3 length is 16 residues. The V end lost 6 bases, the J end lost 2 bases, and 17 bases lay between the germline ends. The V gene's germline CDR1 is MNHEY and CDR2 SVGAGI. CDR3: CASSQLTGAPYNEQFF. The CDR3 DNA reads TGTGCCAGCAGCCAGCTAACCGGGGCCCCCTACAATGAGCAGTTCTTC.

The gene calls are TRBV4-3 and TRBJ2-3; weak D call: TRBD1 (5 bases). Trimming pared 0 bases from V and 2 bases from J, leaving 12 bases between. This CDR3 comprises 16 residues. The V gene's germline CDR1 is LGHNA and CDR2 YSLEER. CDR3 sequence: CASSQDGAPPTDTQYF. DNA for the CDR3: TGCGCCAGCAGCCAAGATGGGGCACCTCCCACAGATACGCAGTATTTT.

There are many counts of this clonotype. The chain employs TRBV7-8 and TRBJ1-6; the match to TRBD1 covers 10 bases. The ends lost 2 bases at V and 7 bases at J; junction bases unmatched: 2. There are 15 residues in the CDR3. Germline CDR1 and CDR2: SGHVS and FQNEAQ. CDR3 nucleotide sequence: TGTGCCAGCAGCTTACCGGGACAGGGGAATTCACCCCTCCACTTT. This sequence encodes CASSLPGQGNSPLHF.

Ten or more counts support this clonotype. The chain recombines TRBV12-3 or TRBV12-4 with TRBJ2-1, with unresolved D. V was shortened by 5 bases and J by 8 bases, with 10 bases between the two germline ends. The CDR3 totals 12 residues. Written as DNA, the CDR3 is TGTGCCAGCAGTCCTGTGAGCGATGAGCAGTTCTTC. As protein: CASSPVSDEQFF.

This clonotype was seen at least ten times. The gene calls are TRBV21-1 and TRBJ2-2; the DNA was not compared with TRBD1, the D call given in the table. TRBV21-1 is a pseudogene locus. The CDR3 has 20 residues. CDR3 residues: CASSKGGGVGTVVQFRELFF. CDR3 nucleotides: TGTGCCAGCAGCAAAGGAGGGGGCGTGGGTACGGTGGTGCAATTTAGGGAGCTGTTTTTT.

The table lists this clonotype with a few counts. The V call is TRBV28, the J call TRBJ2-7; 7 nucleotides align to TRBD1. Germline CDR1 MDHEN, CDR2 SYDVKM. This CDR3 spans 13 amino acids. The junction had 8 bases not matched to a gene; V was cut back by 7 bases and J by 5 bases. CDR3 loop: CASKETGYDEQYF. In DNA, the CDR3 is TGTGCCAGCAAAGAGACAGGGTACGACGAGCAGTACTTC.

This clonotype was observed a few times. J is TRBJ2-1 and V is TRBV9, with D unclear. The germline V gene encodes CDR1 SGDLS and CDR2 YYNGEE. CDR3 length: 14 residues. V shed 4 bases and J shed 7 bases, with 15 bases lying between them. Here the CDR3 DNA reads TGTGCCAGCAGCTCTCTAGAAGCCCTGAATGAGCAGTTCTTC. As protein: CASSSLEALNEQFF.

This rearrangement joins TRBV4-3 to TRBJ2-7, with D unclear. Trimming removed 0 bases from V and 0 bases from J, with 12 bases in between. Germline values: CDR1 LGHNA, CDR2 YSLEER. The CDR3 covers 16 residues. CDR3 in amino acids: CASSQDVGSVSYEQYF. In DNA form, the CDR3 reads TGCGCCAGCAGCCAAGATGTCGGCAGCGTCTCCTACGAGCAGTACTTC.

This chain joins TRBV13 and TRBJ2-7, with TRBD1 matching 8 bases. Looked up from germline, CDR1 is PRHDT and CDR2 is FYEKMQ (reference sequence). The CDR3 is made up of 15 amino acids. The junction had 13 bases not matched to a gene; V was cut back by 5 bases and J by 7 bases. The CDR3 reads CASSPGTGPVREQYF. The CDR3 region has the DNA TGTGCCAGCAGCCCGGGGACAGGCCCTGTGAGAGAGCAGTACTTC. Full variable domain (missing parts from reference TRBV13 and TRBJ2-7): AAGVIQSPRHLIKEKRETATLKCYPIPRHDTVYWYQQGPGQDPQFLISFYEKMQSDKGSIPDRFSAQQFSDYHSELNMSSLELGDSALYFCASSPGTGPVREQYFGPGTRLTVT.

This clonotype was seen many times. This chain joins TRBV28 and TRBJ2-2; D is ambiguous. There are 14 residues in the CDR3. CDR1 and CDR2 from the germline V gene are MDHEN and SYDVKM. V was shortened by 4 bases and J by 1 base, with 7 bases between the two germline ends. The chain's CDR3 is CASSSSLNTGELFF. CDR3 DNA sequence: TGTGCCAGCAGTTCATCATTGAACACCGGGGAGCTGTTTTTT. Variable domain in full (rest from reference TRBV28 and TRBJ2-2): DVKVTQSSRYLVKRTGEKVFLECVQDMDHENMFWYRQDPGLGLRLIYFSYDVKMKEKGDIPEGYSVSREKKERFSLILESASTNQTSMYLCASSSSLNTGELFFGEGSRLTVL.

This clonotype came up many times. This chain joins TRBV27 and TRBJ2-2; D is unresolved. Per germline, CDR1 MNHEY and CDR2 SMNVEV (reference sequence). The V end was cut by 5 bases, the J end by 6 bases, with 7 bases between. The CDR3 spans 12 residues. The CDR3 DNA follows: TGTGCCAGCAGTCCGAATCCCGGGGAGCTGTTTTTT. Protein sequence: CASSPNPGELFF.

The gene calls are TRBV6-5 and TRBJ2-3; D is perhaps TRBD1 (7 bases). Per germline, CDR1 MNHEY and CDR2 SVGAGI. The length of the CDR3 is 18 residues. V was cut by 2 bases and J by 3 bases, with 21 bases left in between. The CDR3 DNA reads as TGTGCCAGCAGTTACCAACCGAAGTGGAGGGGGCAGACAGATACGCAGTATTTT. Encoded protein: CASSYQPKWRGQTDTQYF.

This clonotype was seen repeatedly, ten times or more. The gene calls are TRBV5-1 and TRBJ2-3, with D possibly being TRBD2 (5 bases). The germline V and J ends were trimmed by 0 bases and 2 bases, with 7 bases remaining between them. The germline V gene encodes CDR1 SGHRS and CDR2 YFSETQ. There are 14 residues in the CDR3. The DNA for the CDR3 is TGCGCCAGCAGCTTGGTCGGGAACACAGATACGCAGTATTTT. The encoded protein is CASSLVGNTDTQYF.

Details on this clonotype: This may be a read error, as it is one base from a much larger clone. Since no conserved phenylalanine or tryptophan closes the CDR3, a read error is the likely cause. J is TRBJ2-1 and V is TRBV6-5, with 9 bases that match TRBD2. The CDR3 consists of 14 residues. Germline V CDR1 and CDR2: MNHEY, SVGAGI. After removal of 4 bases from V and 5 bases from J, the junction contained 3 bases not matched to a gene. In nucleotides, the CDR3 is TGTGCCAGCAGTTCTGCTAGCGGGAACAATGAGCAGTTCTTG. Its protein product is CASSSASGNNEQFL.

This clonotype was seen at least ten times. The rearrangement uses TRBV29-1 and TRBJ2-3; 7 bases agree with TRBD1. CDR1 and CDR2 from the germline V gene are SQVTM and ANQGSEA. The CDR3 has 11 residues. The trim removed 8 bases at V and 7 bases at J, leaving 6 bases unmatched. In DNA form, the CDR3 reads TGCAGCTCCTACAGGGGAAATACGCAGTATTTT. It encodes CSSYRGNTQYF.